Shown below are 20 T cell receptor beta chains from a single sample sequenced in a study of blood T cell repertoires in COVID-19 (dated by TCRdb to about 2020). Libraries were prepared through the immunoSEQ multiplex PCR assay. TCRdb provides this immuneACCESS table in a form limited to in-frame rearrangements. Some clones are lacking; in checked studies, under half of them reflect an unresolved V gene, and why the rest are absent is not known. The sample has about 59,000 clones on record, about 72% of them singletons. Roughly 12% of the sample belongs to the ten largest clones. The sequenced sample consisted of peripheral blood. The origin of the receptors is a man older than 75 with acute or convalescent COVID-19.

This clone was seen once. J is TRBJ1-2 and V is TRBV12-3 or TRBV12-4; the D gene is possibly TRBD1 (6 bases). The CDR3 has 12 amino acids. V shed 3 bases and J shed 7 bases, with 9 bases lying between them. CDR3 loop: CASSLGALGYTF. As DNA, the CDR3 is TGTGCCAGCAGTTTGGGGGCGCTTGGCTACACCTTC.

This clone was seen a single time. V is TRBV18 and J is TRBJ1-2; D is uncertain. The CDR3 has 15 amino acids. CDR1 and CDR2 (germline): KGHSH, LQKENI. V was cut by 2 bases and J by 4 bases, with 14 bases left in between. The CDR3 bases are TGTGCCAGCTCACCAATATCTGCAGAGGTCTATGGCTACACCTTC. Its translation is CASSPISAEVYGYTF.

V is TRBV19 and J is TRBJ1-1, with unresolved D. V shed 3 bases and J shed 7 bases, with 9 bases lying between them. This CDR3 contains 12 residues. CDR1 is LNHDA and CDR2 is SQIVND in the germline V gene (reference sequence). CDR3 nucleotide sequence: TGTGCCAGTAGTATTATGGAGGGTGAAGCTTTCTTT. Its protein is CASSIMEGEAFF.

This chain connects TRBV7-2 to TRBJ1-2; the D gene is possibly TRBD1 (6 bases). CDR3 length: 13 amino acids. The V end lost 8 bases, the J end lost 4 bases, and 14 bases lay between the germline ends. In germline, CDR1 is SGHTA, CDR2 FQGNSA. The CDR3 protein is CASGKQGTYGYTF. In DNA form, the CDR3 reads TGTGCCAGCGGTAAACAGGGTACCTATGGCTACACCTTC.

This chain uses TRBV9 with TRBJ2-7, with a weak D call TRBD1 (6 bases). The CDR3 has 14 amino acids. Per the germline V gene, CDR1 is SGDLS and CDR2 is YYNGEE. Trimming removed 3 bases at V and 5 bases at J, with 15 bases between. DNA for the CDR3: TGTGCCAGCAGCGCCACAGGGATGATGAACGAGCAGTACTTC. Its translation is CASSATGMMNEQYF.

This clone was detected only a few times. The genes are TRBV5-6 and TRBJ2-7; 7 bases are a match to TRBD1. Looked up from germline, CDR1 is SGHDT and CDR2 is YYEEEE. The V segment lost 4 bases and the J segment 1 base; nucleotides outside the gene matches: 8. The CDR3 loop spans 15 amino acids. CDR3 coding DNA: TGTGCCAGCAGCCCGGGACAGACCGTATCCTACGAGCAGTACTTC. It codes for CASSPGQTVSYEQYF.

The chain combines TRBV10-3 with TRBJ1-5, with 9 bases matching TRBD1. CDR1 and CDR2 (germline): ENHRY, SYGVKD. J lost 6 bases, V lost 3 bases, and 3 bases had no gene match. The CDR3 is 14 amino acids. For the CDR3, the DNA is TGTGCCATCAGTGAACAGGGGGCGGGTCAGCCCCAGCATTTT. It encodes CAISEQGAGQPQHF.

The CDR3, as DNA: TGCGCCAGCAGCTTGGGGCAGGGTGGAACCGGGGAGCTGTTTTTT. Translation gives CASSLGQGGTGELFF. The chain couples TRBV5-1 to TRBJ2-2; D perhaps matches TRBD1 (5 bases). Germline CDR1 is SGHRS and CDR2 is YFSETQ. The CDR3 extends over 15 amino acids. Trimming took 0 bases from V and 5 from J, leaving 11 bases between them.

The CDR3 nucleotides read TGTGCCAGCAGCTTACTTGGGGCGGGGGAGACCCAGTACTTC. Its protein is CASSLLGAGETQYF. The chain links TRBV7-2 to TRBJ2-5; possible D gene TRBD2, 6 bases. The germline V and J ends were trimmed by 2 bases and 5 bases, with 12 bases remaining between them. Germline V CDR1 and CDR2: SGHTA, FQGNSA. The CDR3 covers 14 residues.

The chain couples TRBV10-3 to TRBJ1-1, with D unresolved. Per germline, CDR1 ENHRY and CDR2 SYGVKD. This CDR3 has 14 amino acids. V lost 0 bases to trimming and J lost 7 bases, with 12 bases between them. The CDR3 sequence: CAISESRPSFEAFF. The CDR3 bases are TGTGCCATCAGTGAGTCCAGGCCATCCTTTGAAGCTTTCTTT.

There are a few counts of this clone. The chain employs TRBV6-7 and TRBJ2-2; TRBD1 matches 9 bases. TRBV6-7 is assigned to the ORF class and has an uncertain function. CDR3 length: 16 residues. The V gene end was trimmed by 0 bases and the J gene end by 5 bases; junction bases not matched to a gene: 4. The CDR3 loop reads CASSYSPDRGTGELFF. In DNA, the CDR3 is TGTGCCAGCAGTTACTCGCCGGACAGGGGAACCGGGGAGCTGTTTTTT.

The rearrangement joins TRBV5-1 to TRBJ1-6, with D possibly TRBD1 on 6 matching bases. Trimming cost V 1 base and J 12 bases, with 17 bases left between them. This CDR3 is built from 15 residues. Germline lookup yields CDR1 SGHRS and CDR2 YFSETQ. The CDR3 DNA sequence: TGCGCCAGCAGCTTGCCTTCACGGGGGGCTGGACCCCTCCACTTT. Its translation is CASSLPSRGAGPLHF.

This clone was seen a single time. This sequence joins TRBV9 and TRBJ2-3; TRBD2 aligns across 7 bases. CDR3 length equals 13 residues. V shed 3 bases and J 5 bases; nucleotides not matched to a gene: 3. Germline loops: CDR1 SGDLS, CDR2 YYNGEE. CDR3 sequence reads: CASSESGGDTQYF. As DNA, the CDR3 is TGTGCCAGCAGCGAGTCGGGAGGAGATACGCAGTATTTT. Together with reference TRBV9 and TRBJ2-3, the CDR3 gives the full variable domain: DSGVTQTPKHLITATGQRVTLRCSPRSGDLSVYWYQQSLDQGLQFLIQYYNGEERAKGNILERFSAQQFPDLHSELNLSSLELGDSALYFCASSESGGDTQYFGPGTRLTVL.

The chain carries TRBV5-4 and TRBJ1-2; TRBD1 is a possible D gene (6 bases). With 2 bases removed from V and 1 base from J, the gap between germline ends came to 12 bases. CDR3 size: 15 residues. The germline gives CDR1 SGHNT, CDR2 YYREEE (reference sequence). The CDR3 spells CASSFGRTDNYGYTF. The CDR3 nucleotides read TGTGCCAGCAGCTTCGGCCGGACAGATAACTATGGCTACACCTTC.

V usage is TRBV3-1 (or the pseudogene TRBV3-2) and J usage is TRBJ1-5; D is unresolved. This CDR3 comprises 13 residues. V lost 0 bases and J 5 bases, leaving 5 bases between the germline ends. Per the germline V gene, CDR1 is LGHDT and CDR2 is YNNKEL (reference sequence). The CDR3 protein is CASSQDVDQPQHF. CDR3 in DNA: TGTGCCAGCAGCCAAGATGTAGATCAGCCCCAGCATTTT.

V and J are TRBV6-6 and TRBJ1-3; TRBD1 might be the D (6 bases). Germline V gene lookup returns CDR1 MNHNY and CDR2 SVGAGI (reference sequence). V was trimmed by 5 bases and J by 7 bases, leaving 18 bases between them. This CDR3 region has 15 residues. This chain's CDR3 is CASSSWGQEENTIYF. In nucleotides, the CDR3 is TGTGCCAGCAGTAGTTGGGGACAAGAAGAGAACACCATATATTTT.

This clone was recorded once. The chain recombines TRBV18 with TRBJ1-4; 9 nucleotides agree with TRBD1. The CDR3 length is 17 residues. The germline gives CDR1 KGHSH, CDR2 LQKENI. V lost 3 bases to trimming and J lost 8 bases; unmatched junction nucleotides: 13. CDR3 sequence: CASSPGLRGTGNEKLFF. The CDR3 nucleotides read TGTGCCAGCTCACCGGGTCTACGGGGGACAGGGAACGAAAAACTGTTTTTT.

The chain carries TRBV9 and TRBJ2-6; D is possibly TRBD2 (5 bases). CDR3 length equals 18 residues. The V gene lost 3 bases and the J gene lost 0 bases, with 16 bases spanning the gap. In germline, CDR1 is SGDLS, CDR2 YYNGEE. The CDR3 loop is CASSALFGVPSGANVLTF. CDR3 coding DNA: TGTGCCAGCAGCGCTTTATTCGGGGTCCCCTCTGGGGCCAACGTCCTGACTTTC. Filled out from reference TRBV9 and TRBJ2-6, the complete variable domain reads DSGVTQTPKHLITATGQRVTLRCSPRSGDLSVYWYQQSLDQGLQFLIQYYNGEERAKGNILERFSAQQFPDLHSELNLSSLELGDSALYFCASSALFGVPSGANVLTFGAGSRLTVL.

This clone was detected once. The chain links TRBV2 to TRBJ2-1; 7 bases fit TRBD2. The germline CDR1 and CDR2 sequences are SNHLY and FYNNEI. The CDR3 spans 12 residues. J lost 7 bases, V lost 6 bases, and 3 bases had no gene match. The CDR3 here is CASRYSGNEQFF. In nucleotides, the CDR3 is TGTGCCAGCAGGTATAGCGGGAATGAGCAGTTCTTC.

In its sample, this clone was seen a few times. V usage is TRBV11-1 and J usage is TRBJ2-7, with TRBD1 identical over 9 bases. J was trimmed by 0 bases and V by 5 bases; bases with no gene match: 5. Germline CDR1 is SGHAT and CDR2 is FQDESV (reference sequence). The CDR3 runs 15 residues. The CDR3 protein is CASSAQTGGSYEQYF. DNA of the CDR3: TGTGCCAGCAGCGCTCAGACAGGGGGCTCCTACGAGCAGTACTTC.